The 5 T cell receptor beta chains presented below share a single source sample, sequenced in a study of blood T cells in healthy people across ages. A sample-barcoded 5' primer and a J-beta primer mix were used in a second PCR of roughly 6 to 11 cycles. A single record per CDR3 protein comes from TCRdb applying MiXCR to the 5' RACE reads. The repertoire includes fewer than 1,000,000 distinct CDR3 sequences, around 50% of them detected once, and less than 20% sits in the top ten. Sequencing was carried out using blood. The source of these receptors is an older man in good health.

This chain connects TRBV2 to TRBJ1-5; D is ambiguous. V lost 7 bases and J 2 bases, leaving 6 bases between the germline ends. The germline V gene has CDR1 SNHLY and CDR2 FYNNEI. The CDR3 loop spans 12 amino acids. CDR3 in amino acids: CASNVGNQPQHF. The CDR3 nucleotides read TGTGCCAGCAACGTAGGCAATCAGCCCCAGCATTTT.

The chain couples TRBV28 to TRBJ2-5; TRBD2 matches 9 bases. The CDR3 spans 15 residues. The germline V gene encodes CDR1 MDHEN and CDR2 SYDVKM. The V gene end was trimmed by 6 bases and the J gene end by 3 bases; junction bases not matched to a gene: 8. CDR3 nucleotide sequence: TGTGCCAGCAGCCCGAGCGGGGGGACTAAAGAGACCCAGTACTTC. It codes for CASSPSGGTKETQYF.

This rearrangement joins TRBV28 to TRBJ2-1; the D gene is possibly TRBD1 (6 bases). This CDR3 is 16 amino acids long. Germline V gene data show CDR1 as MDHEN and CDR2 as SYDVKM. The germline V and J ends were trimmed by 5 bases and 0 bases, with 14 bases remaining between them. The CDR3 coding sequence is TGTGCCAGCAGTGGGACACAGAGGAGCTCCTACAATGAGCAGTTCTTC. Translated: CASSGTQRSSYNEQFF.

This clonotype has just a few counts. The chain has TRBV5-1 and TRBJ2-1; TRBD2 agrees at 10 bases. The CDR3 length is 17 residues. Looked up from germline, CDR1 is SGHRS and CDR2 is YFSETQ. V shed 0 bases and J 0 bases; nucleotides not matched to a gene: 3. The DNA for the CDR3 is TGCGCCAGCAGCTTGGCAACTAGCGGGAACTCCTACAATGAGCAGTTCTTC. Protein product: CASSLATSGNSYNEQFF.

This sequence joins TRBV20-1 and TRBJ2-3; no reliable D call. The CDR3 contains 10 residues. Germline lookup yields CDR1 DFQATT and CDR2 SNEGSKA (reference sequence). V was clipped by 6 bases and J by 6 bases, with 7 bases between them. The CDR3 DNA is TGCAGTGCCTCCGAGGATACGCAGTATTTT. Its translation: CSASEDTQYF.